Listed here is a single T cell receptor (beta chain). Its antigen is unknown. Other autoimmune diseases, uncontrolled infections, pregnancy or lactation excluded patients from enrollment. Diagnoses were established from clinical symptoms, serum thyroxine, TRAb, thyroid ultrasound and orbital computed tomography. PBMCs stemmed from 9 to 10 ml of fresh peripheral blood. The V end was cut by 6 bases, the J end by 2 bases, with 10 bases between. The CDR3 sequence is 12 residues long. The V gene's germline CDR1 is SQVTM and CDR2 ANQGSEA. This entry is derived from a study of Graves' ophthalmopathy and Graves' hyperthyroidism. Study-wide points: Among thyroid clonotypes expanded above 0.001 frequency, most also appeared in blood.

Researchers took RNA transcripts and amplified TCR beta CDR3 regions from them. The workflow started with a first-round RT-PCR run with HTBI primers and then moved on to a second-round multiplex PCR. TCRdb re-called the multiplex PCR reads with MiXCR, one entry per CDR3 protein. Of 600,000 to 700,000 distinct CDR3 sequences detected, about 38% appear once; the ten largest clones hold 2.5% to 3.5%. This TCR was recovered from an adult man with Graves' ophthalmopathy. V and J are TRBV29-1 and TRBJ1-2, with a weak D call TRBD1 (6 bases). Sequences were obtained from peripheral blood. This CDR3 is CSVWTANYGYTF. CDR3 nucleotide sequence: TGCAGCGTCTGGACAGCGAACTATGGCTACACCTTC.